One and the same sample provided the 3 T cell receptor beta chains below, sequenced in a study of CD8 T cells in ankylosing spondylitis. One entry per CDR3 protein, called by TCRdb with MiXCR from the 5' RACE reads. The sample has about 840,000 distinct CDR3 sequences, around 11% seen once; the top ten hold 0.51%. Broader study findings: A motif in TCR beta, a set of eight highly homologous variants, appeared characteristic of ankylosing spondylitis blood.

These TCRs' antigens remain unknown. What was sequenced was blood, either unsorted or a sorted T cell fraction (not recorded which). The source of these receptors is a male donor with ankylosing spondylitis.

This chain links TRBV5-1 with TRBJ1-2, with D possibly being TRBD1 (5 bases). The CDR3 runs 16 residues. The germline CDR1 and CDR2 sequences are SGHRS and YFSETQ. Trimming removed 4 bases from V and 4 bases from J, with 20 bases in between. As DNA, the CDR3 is TGCGCCAGCAGCCCAGGAGTATCGGGGACTATCTATGGCTACACCTTC. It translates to CASSPGVSGTIYGYTF.

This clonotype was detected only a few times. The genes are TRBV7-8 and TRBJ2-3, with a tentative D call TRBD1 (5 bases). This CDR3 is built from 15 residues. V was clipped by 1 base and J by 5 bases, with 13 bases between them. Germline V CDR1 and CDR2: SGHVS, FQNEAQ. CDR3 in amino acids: CASSLGAGRLDTQYF. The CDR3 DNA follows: TGTGCCAGCAGCTTAGGTGCAGGGCGGTTAGATACGCAGTATTTT.

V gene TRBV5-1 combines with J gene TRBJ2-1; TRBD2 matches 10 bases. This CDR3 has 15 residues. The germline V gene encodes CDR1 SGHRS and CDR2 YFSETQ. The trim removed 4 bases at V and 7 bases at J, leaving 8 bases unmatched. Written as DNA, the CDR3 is TGCGCCAGCAGCCCGCAGGGACTAGCGATTAATGAGCAGTTCTTC. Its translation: CASSPQGLAINEQFF.